Below are 17 T cell receptor beta chains sequenced from a single sample in a study of Ad26.COV2.S vaccination and SARS-CoV-2 variants. Measured with immunoSEQ multiplex PCR; TCRdb has only the in-frame clones, and not every one. The sample holds roughly 510,000 clones, roughly 87% seen once. Stated treatment: about 20 received Ad26.COV2.S at low or high dose, single or two shots; roughly five received placebo; per-sample allocation not given. The samples were gathered on day 63 after the first injection of vaccine or placebo. The source was peripheral blood, collected in a trial of Ad26.COV2.S vaccine versus placebo. These TCRs come from a person aged 18 to 65 who received the Ad26.COV2.S COVID-19 vaccine or a placebo.

The gene calls are TRBV24-1 and TRBJ2-1, with TRBD2 as a possible D gene (5 bases). The germline V gene encodes CDR1 KGHDR and CDR2 SFDVKD. Trimming removed 4 bases from V and 4 bases from J, with 16 bases in between. The CDR3 spans 16 residues. Here the CDR3 reads CATSDRGANPYNEQFF. CDR3 sequence (DNA): TGTGCCACCAGTGACCGGGGAGCGAACCCTTACAATGAGCAGTTCTTC.

The CDR3 reads CSVEDRTGRETQYF. For the CDR3, the DNA is TGCAGCGTTGAAGACCGGACAGGGAGGGAGACCCAGTACTTC. The chain has TRBV29-1 and TRBJ2-5, with 8 nucleotides matching TRBD1. V gave up 0 bases and J gave up 5 bases; unmatched junction bases: 5. Germline CDR1 reads SQVTM; CDR2 reads ANQGSEA. The CDR3 extends over 14 amino acids.

This chain uses TRBV9 with TRBJ2-3; no clear D gene. Germline V CDR1 and CDR2: SGDLS, YYNGEE. The V and J ends lost 2 bases and 1 base respectively, with 5 bases between them. This CDR3 comprises 13 residues. The CDR3 protein is CASSVHGTDTQYF. The CDR3 DNA reads as TGTGCCAGCAGCGTTCATGGCACAGATACGCAGTATTTT.

The rearrangement uses TRBV24-1 and TRBJ2-1; D is ambiguous. The V end lost 5 bases, the J end lost 7 bases, and 11 bases lay between the germline ends. The CDR3 consists of 13 residues. CDR1 KGHDR and CDR2 SFDVKD come from the germline V gene. The CDR3 loop is CATSGPLGNEQFF. The CDR3 bases are TGTGCCACCAGTGGACCTTTGGGAAATGAGCAGTTCTTC.

This sequence joins TRBV2 and TRBJ2-1, with 13 positions matching TRBD2. In germline, CDR1 is SNHLY, CDR2 FYNNEI. Trimming cost V 6 bases and J 9 bases; bases outside gene matches: 5. CDR3 length: 14 amino acids. The CDR3 sequence is CASSGLAGAGEQFF. The CDR3 DNA follows: TGTGCCAGCAGCGGACTAGCGGGAGCGGGTGAGCAGTTCTTC.

The V and J genes are TRBV6-1 and TRBJ1-5; no reliable D call. V was clipped by 7 bases and J by 1 base, with 14 bases between them. Germline-derived CDR1 and CDR2 are MNHNS and SASEGT. This CDR3 has 15 residues. The CDR3 DNA reads as TGTGCCAGCACTTGGGATGGACGAAGCAATCAGCCCCAGCATTTT. Its translation: CASTWDGRSNQPQHF.

The V call is TRBV28, the J call TRBJ2-1; maybe TRBD1 (7 bases). CDR1 is MDHEN, CDR2 SYDVKM, per germline. The V and J ends lost 2 bases and 7 bases respectively, with 15 bases between them. The CDR3 has 15 amino acids. The CDR3 loop reads CASSLPTTGRNEQFF. In DNA, the CDR3 is TGTGCCAGCAGTTTACCTACGACAGGGAGGAATGAGCAGTTCTTC.

The chain has TRBV5-1 and TRBJ2-5, with D unclear. Trimming removed 4 bases at V and 1 base at J, with 14 bases between. The germline gives CDR1 SGHRS, CDR2 YFSETQ. The CDR3 covers 15 residues. CDR3: CASSLLVGSQETQYF. The CDR3 bases are TGCGCCAGCAGCCTGCTCGTAGGCAGCCAAGAGACCCAGTACTTC.

This clone was picked up one time. The chain combines TRBV2 with TRBJ2-2; 10 bases agree with TRBD2. This CDR3 is built from 15 residues. V trimming: 4 bases; J trimming: 4 bases; junction bases outside the gene matches: 3. The germline CDR1 and CDR2 sequences are SNHLY and FYNNEI. In DNA, the CDR3 is TGTGCCAGCAGTGTTGCTAGCGGGAGCACCGGGGAGCTGTTTTTT. It yields the protein CASSVASGSTGELFF. The variable domain in full, completed from reference TRBV2 and TRBJ2-2, reads EPEVTQTPSHQVTQMGQEVILRCVPISNHLYFYWYRQILGQKVEFLVSFYNNEISEKSEIFDDQFSVERPDGSNFTLKIRSTKLEDSAMYFCASSVASGSTGELFFGEGSRLTVL.

The chain links TRBV3-1 (or the pseudogene TRBV3-2) to TRBJ1-2; 7 bases match TRBD1. Germline V lookup: CDR1 LGHDT, CDR2 YNNKEL (reference sequence). V lost 4 bases and J lost 4; bases outside the gene matches: 0. The CDR3 covers 12 residues. CDR3: CASSRDSYGYTF. For the CDR3, the DNA is TGTGCCAGCAGCCGGGACAGCTATGGCTACACCTTC.

The V and J genes are TRBV5-1 and TRBJ2-5, with unresolved D. Deletions cut 4 bases from V and 5 bases from J, with 18 bases between. This CDR3 is built from 15 residues. The germline V gene encodes CDR1 SGHRS and CDR2 YFSETQ. CDR3 residues: CASSLMGQPGETQYF. CDR3 DNA: TGCGCCAGCAGCCTTATGGGCCAACCCGGGGAGACCCAGTACTTC.

This sequence joins TRBV7-3 and TRBJ2-1; D perhaps matches TRBD1 (5 bases). CDR3 length: 14 residues. V lost 1 base to trimming and J lost 6 bases, with 10 bases between them. Germline V gene lookup returns CDR1 SGHTA and CDR2 FQGTGA. CDR3 DNA sequence: TGTGCCAGCAGCTTAAGCCAGGGTCCCAATGAGCAGTTCTTC. Protein sequence: CASSLSQGPNEQFF.

V is TRBV5-1 and J is TRBJ1-2; the D gene is possibly TRBD1 (6 bases). Germline-derived CDR1 and CDR2 are SGHRS and YFSETQ. The CDR3 contains 14 residues. With 0 bases removed from V and 2 bases from J, the gap between germline ends came to 8 bases. The CDR3 sequence is CASSLGQENYGYTF. The CDR3 nucleotides are TGCGCCAGCAGCTTGGGACAGGAAAACTATGGCTACACCTTC.

V usage is TRBV5-1 and J usage is TRBJ2-1, with 8 bases matching TRBD2. Germline values: CDR1 SGHRS, CDR2 YFSETQ. This CDR3 has 13 residues. V trimming: 3 bases; J trimming: 7 bases; junction bases outside the gene matches: 3. DNA for the CDR3: TGCGCCAGCAGCTCCTTAGCGGGAAATGAGCAGTTCTTC. It encodes CASSSLAGNEQFF.

The V and J genes are TRBV18 and TRBJ2-5; D remains unclear. The CDR3 length is 15 residues. The V end lost 0 bases, the J end lost 1 base, and 9 bases lay between the germline ends. Germline assignment: CDR1 KGHSH and CDR2 LQKENI. The CDR3 bases are TGTGCCAGCTCACCACCTCCCGTTGGCCAAGAGACCCAGTACTTC. Amino acid sequence: CASSPPPVGQETQYF.

This sequence joins TRBV15 and TRBJ1-1, with 7 nucleotides matching TRBD1. The CDR3 runs 16 residues. Germline V gives CDR1 LNHNV, CDR2 YYDKDF (reference sequence). With 1 base clipped from V and 1 base from J, the junction kept 6 bases outside the gene matches. CDR3 sequence reads: CATSRGEGARNTEAFF. CDR3 coding DNA: TGTGCCACCAGCAGAGGGGAGGGGGCCAGGAACACTGAAGCTTTCTTT.

The rearrangement joins TRBV13 to TRBJ2-1, with D possibly TRBD1 on 5 matching bases. CDR3 size: 11 residues. The V gene's germline CDR1 is PRHDT and CDR2 FYEKMQ (reference sequence). V lost 5 bases to trimming and J lost 13 bases, with 12 bases between them. The CDR3: CASSVGASQFF. CDR3 sequence (DNA): TGTGCCAGCAGCGTTGGGGCTTCACAGTTCTTC.